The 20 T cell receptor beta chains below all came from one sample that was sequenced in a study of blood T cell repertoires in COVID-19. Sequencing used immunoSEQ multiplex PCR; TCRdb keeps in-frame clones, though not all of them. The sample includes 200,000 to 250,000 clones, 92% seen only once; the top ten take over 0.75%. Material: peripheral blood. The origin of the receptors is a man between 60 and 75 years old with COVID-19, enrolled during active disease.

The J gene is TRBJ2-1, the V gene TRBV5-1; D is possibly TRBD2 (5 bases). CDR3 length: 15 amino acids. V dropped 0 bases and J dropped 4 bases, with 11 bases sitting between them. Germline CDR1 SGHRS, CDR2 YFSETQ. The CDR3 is CASSLGTGPYNEQFF. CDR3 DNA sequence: TGCGCCAGCAGCTTGGGGACTGGACCTTACAATGAGCAGTTCTTC.

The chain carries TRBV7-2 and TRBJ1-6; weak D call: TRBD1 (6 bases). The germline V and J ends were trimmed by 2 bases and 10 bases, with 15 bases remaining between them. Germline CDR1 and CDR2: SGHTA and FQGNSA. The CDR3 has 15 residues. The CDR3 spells CASSLSAGAGSPLHF. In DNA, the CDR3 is TGTGCCAGCAGCTTATCGGCGGGGGCAGGATCACCCCTCCACTTT.

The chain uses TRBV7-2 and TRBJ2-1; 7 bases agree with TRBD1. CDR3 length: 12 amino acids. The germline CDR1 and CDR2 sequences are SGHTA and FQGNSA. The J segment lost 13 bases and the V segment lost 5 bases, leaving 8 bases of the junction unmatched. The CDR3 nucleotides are TGTGCCAGCAGCCCTCGGAACAGGGGACAGTTCTTC. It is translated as CASSPRNRGQFF.

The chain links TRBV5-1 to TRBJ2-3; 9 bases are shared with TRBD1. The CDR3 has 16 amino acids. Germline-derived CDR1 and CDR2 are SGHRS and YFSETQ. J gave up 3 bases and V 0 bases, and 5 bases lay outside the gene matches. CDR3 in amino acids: CASSLGTDRGTDTQYF. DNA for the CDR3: TGCGCCAGCAGCTTGGGGACGGACAGGGGAACAGATACGCAGTATTTT.

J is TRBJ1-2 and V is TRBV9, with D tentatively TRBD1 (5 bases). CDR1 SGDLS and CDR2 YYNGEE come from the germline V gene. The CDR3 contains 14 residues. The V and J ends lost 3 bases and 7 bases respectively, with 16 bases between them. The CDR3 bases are TGTGCCAGCAGCGCCGGAGGGGCGGAGAGTGGCTACACCTTC. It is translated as CASSAGGAESGYTF.

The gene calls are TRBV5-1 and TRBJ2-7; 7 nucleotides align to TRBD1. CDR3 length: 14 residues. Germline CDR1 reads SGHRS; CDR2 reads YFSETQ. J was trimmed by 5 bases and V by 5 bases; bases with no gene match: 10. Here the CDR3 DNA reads TGCGCCAGCAGTCTAGACAGGGTATTGAACGAGCAGTACTTC. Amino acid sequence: CASSLDRVLNEQYF.

CDR3 in DNA: TGTGCCAGCATTCGGGACAGGAGCATCTATGGCTACACCTTC. Translating it yields CASIRDRSIYGYTF. V and J are TRBV2 and TRBJ1-2; 8 bases fit TRBD1. J was trimmed by 4 bases and V by 7 bases; bases with no gene match: 8. Germline-derived CDR1 and CDR2 are SNHLY and FYNNEI. CDR3 length equals 14 residues.

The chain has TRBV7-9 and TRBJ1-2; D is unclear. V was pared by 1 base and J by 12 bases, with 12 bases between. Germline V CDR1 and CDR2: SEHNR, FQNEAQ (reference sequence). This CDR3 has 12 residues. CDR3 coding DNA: TGTGCCAGCAGCTTAGAGCGGGGAGAGCACACCTTC. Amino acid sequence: CASSLERGEHTF.

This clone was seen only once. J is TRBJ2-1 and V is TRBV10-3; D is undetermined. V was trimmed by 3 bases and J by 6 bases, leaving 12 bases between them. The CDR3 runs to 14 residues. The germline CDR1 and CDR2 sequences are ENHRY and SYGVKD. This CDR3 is CAISENVSPNEQFF. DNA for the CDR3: TGTGCCATCAGTGAAAATGTCTCCCCCAATGAGCAGTTCTTC.

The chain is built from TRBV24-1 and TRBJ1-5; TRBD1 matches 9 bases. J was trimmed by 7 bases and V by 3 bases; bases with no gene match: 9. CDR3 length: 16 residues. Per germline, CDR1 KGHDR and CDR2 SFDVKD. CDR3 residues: CATSDPGQGPEQPQHF. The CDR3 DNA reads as TGTGCCACCAGTGATCCCGGACAGGGGCCGGAGCAGCCCCAGCATTTT.

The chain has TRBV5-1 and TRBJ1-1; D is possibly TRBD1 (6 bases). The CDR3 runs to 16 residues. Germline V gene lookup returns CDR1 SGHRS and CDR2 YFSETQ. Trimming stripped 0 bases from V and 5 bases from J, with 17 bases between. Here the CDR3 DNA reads TGCGCCAGCAGCTTGGCGGGGGGCATTGGGAGGACTGAAGCTTTCTTT. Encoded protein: CASSLAGGIGRTEAFF.

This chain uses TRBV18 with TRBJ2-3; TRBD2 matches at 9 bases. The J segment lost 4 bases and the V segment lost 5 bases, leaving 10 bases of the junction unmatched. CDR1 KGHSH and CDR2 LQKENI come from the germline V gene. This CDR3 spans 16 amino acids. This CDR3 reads CASSEAGGPYADTQYF. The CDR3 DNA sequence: TGTGCCAGCTCAGAGGCGGGGGGGCCTTATGCAGATACGCAGTATTTT.

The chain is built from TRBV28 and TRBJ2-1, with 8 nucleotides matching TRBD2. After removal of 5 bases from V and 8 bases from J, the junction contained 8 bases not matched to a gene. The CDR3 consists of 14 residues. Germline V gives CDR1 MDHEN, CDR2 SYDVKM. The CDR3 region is CASSGRTSLDEQFF. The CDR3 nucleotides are TGTGCCAGCAGTGGGCGGACTAGCCTCGATGAGCAGTTCTTC.

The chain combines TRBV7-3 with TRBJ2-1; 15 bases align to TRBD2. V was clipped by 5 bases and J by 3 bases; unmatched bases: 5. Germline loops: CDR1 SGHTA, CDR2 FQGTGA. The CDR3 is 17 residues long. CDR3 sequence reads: CASSAGLAGGIYNEQFF. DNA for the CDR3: TGTGCCAGCAGCGCGGGACTAGCGGGGGGCATCTACAATGAGCAGTTCTTC.

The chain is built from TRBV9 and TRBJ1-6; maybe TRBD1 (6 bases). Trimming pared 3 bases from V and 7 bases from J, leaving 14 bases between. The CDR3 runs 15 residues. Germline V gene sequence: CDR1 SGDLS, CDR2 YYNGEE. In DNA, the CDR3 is TGTGCCAGCAGCGCTCAGACAGGTCTCAATTCACCCCTCCACTTT. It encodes CASSAQTGLNSPLHF.

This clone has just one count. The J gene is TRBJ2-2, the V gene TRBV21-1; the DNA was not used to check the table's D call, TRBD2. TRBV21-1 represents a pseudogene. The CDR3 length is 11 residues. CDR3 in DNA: TGTGCCAGCAGCCTACCCGGGGAGCTGTTTTTT. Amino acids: CASSLPGELFF.

The CDR3 sequence is CASRHRDTHNQPQHF. The CDR3 coding sequence is TGTGCCAGCAGACACCGGGACACACACAATCAGCCCCAGCATTTT. V usage is TRBV19 and J usage is TRBJ1-5, with D possibly TRBD1 on 6 matching bases. With 9 bases removed from V and 3 bases from J, the gap between germline ends came to 18 bases. The CDR3 has 15 amino acids. In germline, CDR1 is LNHDA, CDR2 SQIVND (reference sequence).

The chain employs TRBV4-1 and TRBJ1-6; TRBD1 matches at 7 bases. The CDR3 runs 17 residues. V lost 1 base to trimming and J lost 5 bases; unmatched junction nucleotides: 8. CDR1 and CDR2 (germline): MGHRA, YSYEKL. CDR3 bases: TGCGCCAGCAGCCAAGGACAGGGCCCGCCTCATAATTCACCCCTCCACTTT. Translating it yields CASSQGQGPPHNSPLHF.

CDR3 sequence reads: CASSQEMGSYEQYF. The DNA of the CDR3 is TGCGCCAGCAGCCAAGAAATGGGCTCTTACGAGCAGTACTTC. The chain carries TRBV4-1 and TRBJ2-7, with D uncertain. CDR1 is MGHRA, CDR2 YSYEKL, per germline. The CDR3 extends over 14 amino acids. V shed 0 bases and J shed 4 bases, with 10 bases lying between them.

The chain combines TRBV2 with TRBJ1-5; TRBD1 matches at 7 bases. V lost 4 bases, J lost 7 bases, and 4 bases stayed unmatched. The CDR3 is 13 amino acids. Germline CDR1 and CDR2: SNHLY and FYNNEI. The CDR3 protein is CASSGQGWQPQHF. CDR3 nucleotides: TGTGCCAGCAGTGGACAGGGCTGGCAGCCCCAGCATTTT.